This TCR beta chain was identified during a study of cytomegalovirus exposure and HLA in healthy donors. The overall study: It was reported in a later analysis that the 120 validation repertoires used the same platform as the approximately 620 first-cohort repertoires.

Worth noting for this clone: The antigen is not known.

Some clones are missing from TCRdb's copy, which holds only in-frame ones; the method was immunoSEQ multiplex PCR. In the table there are about 130,000 clones, 82% of which are singletons. Germline-derived CDR1 and CDR2 are SGHNT and YYREEE (reference sequence). This CDR3 is built from 16 residues. The J segment lost 4 bases and the V segment lost 4 bases, leaving 9 bases of the junction unmatched. Regarding the study as a whole: The finding came from a later analysis; first-cohort TCR clusters tended to co-occur in the roughly 120 validation repertoires. Cytomegalovirus status was reportedly diagnosed by the classifier with high sensitivity and specificity. In vitro testing confirmed a few CMV-associated chains as specific for CMV antigens.

The sample comprised PBMCs. The chain uses TRBV5-4 and TRBJ1-1, with TRBD1 matching 11 bases. This TCR was recovered from a man between 25 and 39 years old in good health and CMV-seropositive. In DNA, the CDR3 is TGTGCCAGCAGCCAAAGCCGGACAGGGGGCACCACTGAAGCTTTCTTT. It specifies CASSQSRTGGTTEAFF.